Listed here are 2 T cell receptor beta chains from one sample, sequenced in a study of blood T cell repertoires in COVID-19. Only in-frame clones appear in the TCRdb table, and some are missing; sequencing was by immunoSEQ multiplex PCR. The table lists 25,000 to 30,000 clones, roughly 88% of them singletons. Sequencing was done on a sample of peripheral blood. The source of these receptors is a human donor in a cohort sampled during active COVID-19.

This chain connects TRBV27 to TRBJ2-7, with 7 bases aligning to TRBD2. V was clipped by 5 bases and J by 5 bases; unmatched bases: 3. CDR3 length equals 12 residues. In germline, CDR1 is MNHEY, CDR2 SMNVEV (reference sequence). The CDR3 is CASSGLGHEQYF. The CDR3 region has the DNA TGTGCCAGCAGTGGACTAGGGCACGAGCAGTACTTC.

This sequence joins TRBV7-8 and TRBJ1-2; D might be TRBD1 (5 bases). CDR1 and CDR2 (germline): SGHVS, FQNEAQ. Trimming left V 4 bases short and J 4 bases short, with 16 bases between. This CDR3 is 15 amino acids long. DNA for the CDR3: TGTGCCAGCAGCTCCACCGCACAGGTTCCCTATGGCTACACCTTC. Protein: CASSSTAQVPYGYTF. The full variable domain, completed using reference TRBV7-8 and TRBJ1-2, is GAGVSQSPRYKVAKRGQDVALRCDPISGHVSLFWYQQALGQGPEFLTYFQNEAQLDKSGLPSDRFFAERPEGSVSTLKIQRTQQEDSAVYLCASSSTAQVPYGYTFGSGTRLTVV.